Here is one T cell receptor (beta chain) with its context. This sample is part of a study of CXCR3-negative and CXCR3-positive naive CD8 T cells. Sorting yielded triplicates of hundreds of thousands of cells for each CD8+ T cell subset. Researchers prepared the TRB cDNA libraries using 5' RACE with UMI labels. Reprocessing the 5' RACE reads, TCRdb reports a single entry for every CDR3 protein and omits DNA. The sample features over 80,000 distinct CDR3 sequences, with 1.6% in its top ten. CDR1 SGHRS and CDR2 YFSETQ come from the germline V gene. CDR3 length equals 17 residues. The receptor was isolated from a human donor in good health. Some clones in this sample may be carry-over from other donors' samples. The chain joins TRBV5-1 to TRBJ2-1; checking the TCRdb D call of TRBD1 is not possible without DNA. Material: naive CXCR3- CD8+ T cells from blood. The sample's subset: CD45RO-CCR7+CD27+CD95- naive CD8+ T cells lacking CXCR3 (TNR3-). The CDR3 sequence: CASSGGQTTIFYNEQFF.